These T cell receptor beta chains were read from a single sample in a study of monozygotic twins with inflammatory bowel disease. TCRdb reanalyzed the 5' RACE reads, giving one entry per CDR3 protein sequence and no DNA. In total, the table holds about 110,000 distinct CDR3 sequences. Sequencing used blood. These receptors were collected from a human donor with ulcerative colitis or Crohn's disease, or a healthy co-twin of an affected twin (not recorded which). CDR3s include the opening cysteine and the closing phenylalanine or tryptophan.

length: 13; V: TRBV11-2; J: TRBJ2-7; CDR3: CASKGGVYYEQYF
length: 12; V: TRBV25-1; J: TRBJ2-7; CDR3: CASRGGSYEQYF
length: 16; V: TRBV9; J: TRBJ2-5; CDR3: CASSVSPGTGLGTQYF
length: 13; V: TRBV6-4; J: TRBJ2-5; CDR3: CASSGKTQETQYF
length: 14; V: TRBV5-1; J: TRBJ2-6; CDR3: CASSPVAGANVLTF
length: 15; V: TRBV12-3/TRBV12-4; J: TRBJ2-3; CDR3: CASSGTSGPTDTQYF
length: 16; V: TRBV5-1; J: TRBJ2-7; CDR3: CASSLGRTSGDDEQYF
length: 11; V: TRBV24-1; J: TRBJ1-2; CDR3: CAIDDRDGYTF
length: 17; V: TRBV20-1; J: TRBJ1-1; CDR3: CSAKNRRQGAGARAAFF
length: 13; V: TRBV12-3/TRBV12-4; J: TRBJ1-5; CDR3: CASSLVQGEPQHF
length: 14; V: TRBV6-6; J: TRBJ2-5; CDR3: CASSYSAGLETQYF
length: 15; V: TRBV15; J: TRBJ2-3; CDR3: CATSKIRGVTDTQYF
length: 14; V: TRBV19; J: TRBJ1-5; CDR3: CASRRDSVVQPQHF
length: 15; V: TRBV20-1; J: TRBJ2-3; CDR3: CSARAGRASTDTQYF
length: 17; V: TRBV11-2; J: TRBJ2-5; CDR3: CASSQGILAGDGETQYF
length: 13; V: TRBV5-1; J: TRBJ2-7; CDR3: CASSLALAHEQYF
length: 18; V: TRBV5-6; J: TRBJ1-3; CDR3: CASTLLTTLGIAGNTIYF
length: 15; V: TRBV20-1; J: TRBJ1-2; CDR3: CIPGTGASHNYGYTF
length: 14; V: TRBV5-5; J: TRBJ1-2; CDR3: CASSLSTGNYGYTF
length: 15; V: TRBV7-2; J: TRBJ2-5; CDR3: CASSLALKGEATSAF
length: 15; V: TRBV11-2; J: TRBJ2-2; CDR3: CASSPTRGGYGELFF
length: 14; V: TRBV7-8; J: TRBJ1-4; CDR3: CASSFRGENEKLFF